These 25 T cell receptor beta chains originate from one sample sequenced in a study of molecular identifiers for immune sequencing clone quantification (dated by TCRdb to 2017 to 2018). The receptor library was made with PCR. Sequencing used an Illumina HiSeq 4000. TCRdb redid the processing of the public reads, applying fastp at Q25 and MiXCR, and retained in-frame beta chains. Here each entry gathers all rows of one CDR3 protein and keeps the most common genes and DNA. For this sample the table gives 62,000 or so distinct CDR3 sequences, of which over 15% were detected only once. Approximately 1.5% of the sample rests with the top ten. The sequenced material came from naive CD8+ T cells from blood, with Jurkat cell RNA spiked in. This specimen's cell subset or site label, per the study, means: FACS-sorted CD8+CD4-CCR7+CD45RA+ naive T cells. The source is a human donor in good health. Some libraries in this study had Jurkat cell RNA spiked in.

Many counts were recorded for this clonotype. This chain uses TRBV7-3 with TRBJ2-7; 8 bases line up with TRBD1. V was clipped by 4 bases and J by 5 bases; unmatched bases: 10. The CDR3 is 15 residues long. Germline V gene data show CDR1 as SGHTA and CDR2 as FQGTGA. The CDR3 DNA is TGTGCCAGCAGCTCCGGACAGGGCGGAGTGGACGAGCAGTACTTC. Its translation is CASSSGQGGVDEQYF.

This clonotype has ten or more counts. V gene TRBV25-1 combines with J gene TRBJ2-3; possibly TRBD2 for D (6 bases). Trimming removed 6 bases from V and 4 bases from J, with 11 bases in between. The CDR3 has 13 amino acids. CDR1 MGHDK and CDR2 SYGVNS come from the germline V gene. CDR3 amino acids: CASRAAGPDTQYF. The CDR3 DNA reads TGTGCCAGCAGGGCGGCGGGACCAGATACGCAGTATTTT.

This chain connects TRBV29-1 to TRBJ2-3; TRBD2 matches at 13 bases. The V gene's germline CDR1 is SQVTM and CDR2 ANQGSEA. The CDR3 is made up of 21 amino acids. Losses at the gene ends were 0 bases for V and 4 bases for J; bases not matched to a gene: 19. The CDR3 sequence is CSVEERTARTGLAGVADTQYF. The CDR3 region has the DNA TGCAGCGTTGAAGAGCGCACTGCACGGACCGGACTAGCGGGAGTGGCAGATACGCAGTATTTT.

There are many counts of this clonotype. CDR3 nucleotides: TGTGCCAGTAGTATAGGTCCGGCCGGAGGCTACACCTTC. Encoded protein: CASSIGPAGGYTF. The chain is built from TRBV19 and TRBJ1-2; D gene uncertain. From germline, CDR1 is LNHDA and CDR2 SQIVND (reference sequence). The CDR3 spans 13 residues. V lost 1 base and J 8 bases, leaving 11 bases between the germline ends.

This clonotype has ten or more counts. The chain has TRBV6-2 or TRBV6-3 and TRBJ2-3; D may correspond to TRBD1 or TRBD2 (5 bases each). This CDR3 region has 16 residues. The V end lost 5 bases, the J end lost 2 bases, and 17 bases lay between the germline ends. CDR1 is MNHEY, CDR2 SVGEGT, per germline. The CDR3 here is CASSHRDADTTDTQYF. CDR3 sequence (DNA): TGTGCCAGCAGTCACCGGGACGCGGATACCACAGATACGCAGTATTTT.

The genes are TRBV7-6 and TRBJ2-7; 7 nucleotides line up with TRBD2. Germline V gene data show CDR1 as SGHVS and CDR2 as FNYEAQ. J lost 2 bases, V lost 4 bases, and 8 bases had no gene match. This CDR3 has 15 residues. The CDR3 region has the DNA TGTGCCAGCAGCTACGGGGGGACCGCAGCCTACGAGCAGTACTTC. It is translated as CASSYGGTAAYEQYF.

This clonotype occurred many times. The chain carries TRBV6-2 or TRBV6-3 and TRBJ2-7, with D hard to call. This CDR3 has 15 amino acids. V was trimmed by 2 bases and J by 4 bases, leaving 15 bases between them. Germline V CDR1 and CDR2: MNHEY, SVGEGT. For the CDR3, the DNA is TGTGCCAGCAGTTACACTTCGCCGAAGGGATACGAGCAGTACTTC. It is translated as CASSYTSPKGYEQYF.

This clonotype was observed many times. The chain combines TRBV2 with TRBJ1-5; D is uncertain. Germline V gene sequence: CDR1 SNHLY, CDR2 FYNNEI. The CDR3 contains 20 residues. V lost 0 bases to trimming and J lost 6 bases, with 27 bases between them. For the CDR3, the DNA is TGTGCCAGCAGTGAAGCCTTACCGTTCACGCGGGGTGACTTCCGTCAGCCCCAGCATTTT. Protein product: CASSEALPFTRGDFRQPQHF.

Turning to this clonotype: A read error may explain this, as a much larger clone is one base away. The chain employs TRBV20-1 and TRBJ1-1; TRBD1 might be the D (5 bases). Germline V CDR1 and CDR2: DFQATT, SNEGSKA (reference sequence). This CDR3 comprises 14 residues. DNA for the CDR3: TGCAGTGCTAAGATTTGGGGGGAGAGCACTGAAGCTTCCTTT. This gives the protein CSAKIWGESTEASF.

In this sample, this clonotype turned up many times. The chain joins TRBV27 to TRBJ1-1; perhaps TRBD1 as D (5 bases). Germline-derived CDR1 and CDR2 are MNHEY and SMNVEV (reference sequence). V lost 3 bases, J lost 0 bases, and 8 bases lay in between. This CDR3 has 14 residues. The CDR3 DNA follows: TGTGCCAGCAGTTTGCAGGGCATGAACACTGAAGCTTTCTTT. This encodes CASSLQGMNTEAFF.

On this clonotype itself: This may arise from a read error, as a much more abundant clone is one base away. This chain joins TRBV24-1 and TRBJ2-1; D is undetermined. V gave up 0 bases and J gave up 7 bases, with 12 bases separating them. CDR3 length: 15 residues. Per the germline V gene, CDR1 is KGHDR and CDR2 is SFDVKD. CDR3 region: CATSDLSDISNEQFF. As DNA, the CDR3 is TGTGCCACCAGTGATTTGTCAGATATTAGTAATGAGCAGTTCTTC.

This clonotype was seen repeatedly, ten times or more. The genes are TRBV20-1 and TRBJ2-1, with 9 bases identical to TRBD2. The J segment lost 8 bases and the V segment lost 2 bases, leaving 10 bases of the junction unmatched. There are 15 residues in the CDR3. Germline values: CDR1 DFQATT, CDR2 SNEGSKA (reference sequence). CDR3 residues: CSARFGMGLAHEQFF. The CDR3 nucleotides read TGCAGTGCTAGATTCGGGATGGGACTAGCACATGAGCAGTTCTTC.

This clonotype was seen a single time. This may come from a read error, since a much larger clone is one base off. The chain carries TRBV5-1 and TRBJ1-3; D is undetermined. Deletions cut 0 bases from V and 0 bases from J, with 10 bases between. CDR1 SGHRS and CDR2 YFSETQ come from the germline V gene. The CDR3 spans 16 residues. The CDR3 loop is CASSLDQSVSGNTIYF. The CDR3 region has the DNA TGCGCCAGCAGCTTGGATCAGTCCGTCTCTGGAAACACCATATATTTT. Supplemented by reference TRBV5-1 and TRBJ1-3, the full variable domain reads KAGVTQTPRYLIKTRGQQVTLSCSPISGHRSVSWYQQTPGQGLQFLFEYFSETQRNKGNFPGRFSGRQFSNSRSEMNVSTLELGDSALYLCASSLDQSVSGNTIYFGEGSWLTVV.

This clonotype was detected ten times or more. This chain connects TRBV27 to TRBJ2-1, with 9 bases aligning to TRBD2. V trimming: 8 bases; J trimming: 5 bases; junction bases outside the gene matches: 10. Germline V gene sequence: CDR1 MNHEY, CDR2 SMNVEV (reference sequence). The CDR3 totals 15 residues. The CDR3 sequence: CASALAGGPHNEQFF. CDR3 in DNA: TGTGCCAGCGCTCTGGCGGGAGGGCCCCACAATGAGCAGTTCTTC.

Concerning this clonotype: Given a much more abundant clone one base away, this may be a read error. V gene TRBV6-5 combines with J gene TRBJ2-7; D possibly corresponds to TRBD2 (6 bases). V was trimmed by 4 bases and J by 2 bases, leaving 18 bases between them. Germline V gene lookup returns CDR1 MNHEY and CDR2 SVGAGI. There are 16 residues in the CDR3. DNA for the CDR3: TGTGCCAGCAGTTGCTCCTTGGAGGGAGACGCCTACGAGCAGTACTTC. Translating it yields CASSCSLEGDAYEQYF.

Ten or more counts support this clonotype. V gene TRBV7-6 combines with J gene TRBJ2-7; 7 bases line up with TRBD1. This CDR3 spans 14 amino acids. CDR1 and CDR2 (germline): SGHVS, FNYEAQ. With V trimmed by 4 bases and J by 2 bases, 5 bases remained unmatched. The CDR3 spells CASSSGTAPYEQYF. In nucleotides, the CDR3 is TGTGCCAGCAGCTCCGGGACAGCTCCCTACGAGCAGTACTTC.

This clonotype was counted between two and nine times. The rearrangement uses TRBV5-3 and TRBJ2-1, with no clear D. TRBV5-3 is an open reading frame, and its role is uncertain. This CDR3 comprises 12 residues. Trimming removed 8 bases from V and 8 bases from J, with 14 bases in between. The CDR3 sequence: CASNPPGYEQFF. The CDR3 bases are TGTGCCAGCAACCCTCCGGGCTATGAGCAGTTCTTC.

In its sample, this clonotype was seen a few times. This CDR3 is missing its conserved last phenylalanine or tryptophan, likely due to a read error. The gene calls are TRBV11-2 and TRBJ2-7; 7 bases map to TRBD1. Germline CDR1 reads SGHAT; CDR2 reads FQNNGV. Trimming cost V 5 bases and J 3 bases; bases outside gene matches: 4. The CDR3 has 13 residues. The CDR3 DNA is TGTGCCAGCAGCCCAGGGACAGACTACGAGCAGTACATC. Amino acid sequence: CASSPGTDYEQYI.

This clonotype came up many times. The V call is TRBV27, the J call TRBJ2-4, with D possibly TRBD2 on 5 matching bases. The CDR3 spans 18 residues. Germline V gene sequence: CDR1 MNHEY, CDR2 SMNVEV (reference sequence). V lost 5 bases to trimming and J lost 0 bases, with 20 bases between them. CDR3 DNA: TGTGCCAGCAGTCCCAAGGACTGGTGGGTACCAGCCAAAAACATTCAGTACTTC. This gives the protein CASSPKDWWVPAKNIQYF.

This clonotype was observed at least ten times. The rearrangement joins TRBV4-1 to TRBJ2-2; D unclear. This CDR3 has 14 amino acids. The ends were cut back, 2 bases at V and 6 bases at J, with 10 bases in the middle. Germline loops: CDR1 MGHRA, CDR2 YSYEKL. The CDR3 spells CASSQTKVAGELFF. In DNA form, the CDR3 reads TGCGCCAGCAGCCAAACAAAGGTGGCCGGGGAGCTGTTTTTT.

This clonotype was counted many times. CDR3 loop: CASSWTSAYNEQFF. The DNA for the CDR3 is TGTGCCAGCAGTTGGACTAGCGCATACAATGAGCAGTTCTTC. This chain joins TRBV6-2 or TRBV6-3 and TRBJ2-1, with 9 positions matching TRBD2. The CDR3 totals 14 residues. Unmatched junction bases numbered 2, after V lost 4 bases and J lost 4 bases. Germline lookup yields CDR1 MNHEY and CDR2 SVGEGT.

This clonotype appeared once. One end of the junction is discordant with germline, which a read error may explain. The J gene is TRBJ2-7, the V gene TRBV5-1; possible D gene TRBD2, 5 bases. The CDR3 contains 12 residues. Germline CDR1 SGHRS, CDR2 YFSETQ. CDR3 sequence reads: CASGYSTWEQHF. The CDR3 DNA sequence: TGCGCCAGCGGGTATTCGACTTGGGAGCAGCACTTC.

The gene calls are TRBV28 and TRBJ2-1; D gene uncertain. Germline assignment: CDR1 MDHEN and CDR2 SYDVKM. This CDR3 has 16 residues. With 1 base removed from V and 3 bases from J, the gap between germline ends came to 13 bases. DNA of the CDR3: TGTGCCAGCAGTTTATCTATCCAGCGTATCTACAATGAGCAGTTCTTC. Translated: CASSLSIQRIYNEQFF.

At least ten counts were recorded for this clonotype. The chain employs TRBV7-2 and TRBJ1-1; D unresolved. There are 13 residues in the CDR3. Germline V lookup: CDR1 SGHTA, CDR2 FQGNSA. Between the trimmed V and J ends, which lost 5 bases and 0 bases, there was a span of 7 bases. The CDR3 protein is CASSLPVNTEAFF. The CDR3 DNA is TGTGCCAGCAGCCTCCCAGTGAACACTGAAGCTTTCTTT.

This clonotype was counted ten times or more. The V and J genes are TRBV19 and TRBJ1-1; maybe TRBD1 (5 bases). CDR1 is LNHDA, CDR2 SQIVND, per germline (reference sequence). The CDR3 runs to 14 residues. The germline V and J ends were trimmed by 4 bases and 4 bases, with 13 bases remaining between them. CDR3 bases: TGTGCCAGTAGTACAGGGTCCGGGGGCACTGAAGCTTTCTTT. Its translation: CASSTGSGGTEAFF.